This record covers a single TCR beta chain. In this sample, this clonotype turned up once. The clone's antigen remains unknown. No base quality information exists; no much larger clone differs at one position. One read is thin evidence. The protocol used for the library was multiplex PCR. The instrument given in TCRdb is Illumina HiSeq 4000. To build TCR beta libraries, CDR3 regions were amplified by Arm-PCR using iRepertoire HTBI primers. PCR products were gel purified before sequencing. Regarding the original processing steps: Across samples, about 64 TRBV and 13 to 15 TRBJ segments were identified and used for gene usage analysis of CDR3 amino acid clonotypes. COPE and FqMerger were used to merge filtered high-quality paired reads into contigs. BLAST was used to align contigs to IMGT TRBV, TRBD and TRBJ reference genes, and CDR3 was defined according to IMGT. Any clonotype with a frequency above 0.1% was classified as a highly expanded clone. Repertoire diversity was measured by Shannon entropy, and V-J evenness by the Gini coefficient. A clonotype was considered public if more than one individual shared it. Using fastp at Q25 and MiXCR, TCRdb reprocessed the public reads and kept productive beta chains. Each CDR3 protein appears once, grouped with its most common genes and DNA. The V and J calls were not made by the authors but by TCRdb's processing. Here the sample has hundreds of thousands of distinct CDR3 sequences; about a sixth occur a single time. The top ten clones comprise around a tenth of the sample.

In the germline V gene, CDR1 corresponds to WSHSY and CDR2 to SAAADI. V trim: 4 bases; J trim: 1 base; unmatched bases: 7. The CDR3, cysteine through phenylalanine, is 15 amino acids long. The sequence is cut down to CDR3 DNA, 45 bases in frame from base 1. In light of the paper, this sample's time point label describes: newly diagnosed GD, antithyroid drugs for less than 3 months. For both TCR sequencing and RNA sequencing, RNA was extracted from PBMCs using TRIzol. Graves' disease was diagnosed according to American Thyroid Association guidelines. Patients for the study were recruited at an endocrinology department in Xi'an, China. Each patient gave approximately 10 milliliters of peripheral blood, collected in an EDTA anticoagulant tube. Ficoll Paque Plus density gradient separation was used to isolate PBMCs, and no further T cell sorting was performed. RNA quality was checked with an Agilent 2100 Bioanalyzer and agarose gel, and concentration with a NanoDrop 2000.

This specimen comes from a study of regulatory T cells in long-lasting Graves disease (dated by TCRdb to the early 2020s). About the full investigation: Patients with newly diagnosed Graves' disease had been on antithyroid drugs for under 3 months. The study took place in China and was registered as a clinical trial. This study used TCR sequencing and RNA sequencing of peripheral blood to compare persistent Graves' disease patients against newly diagnosed Graves' disease patients. A total of roughly 35 samples underwent TCR sequencing: around 13 from persistent and approximately 20 from newly diagnosed Graves' disease patients. The full study reports these points: The study examined only peripheral blood because the primary lesion, thyroid tissue, could not be accessed. Sequencing and analysis were restricted to the TCR beta chain. Persistent disease showed preferential use of TRBV28, TRBJ1-2 and TRBJ2-5, whereas newly diagnosed disease favored TRBV20-1 and TRBJ2-1. Patients with persistent disease shared more public clonotypes (about 3,000) than newly diagnosed patients did (about 970). Compared with newly diagnosed patients, patients with persistent Graves' disease had lower TCR Shannon entropy and fewer highly expanded clones, which suggests clonal expansion. The authors noted that the small sample size was a limitation that may lower accuracy.

The sample also formed part of further work on T cells in Graves' hyperthyroidism and ophthalmopathy. Per that second paper: Stable Graves' hyperthyroidism was defined as no progression to ophthalmopathy during 18 months of follow-up. Hyperthyroidism patients were newly diagnosed, with disease duration under 2 months, and aged 18 to 65 years. Exclusion was applied to patients with uncontrolled infections, other autoimmune diseases, pregnancy or lactation. Diagnoses relied on clinical symptoms, serum thyroxine and TRAb, thyroid ultrasound and orbital computed tomography. For the first round of RT-PCR on the TCR CDR3, the HTBI primer set was used together with the Qiagen OneStep RT-PCR kit. Blood samples also contained most of the expanded thyroid clonotypes (frequency above 0.001), which suggests that blood repertoires may reflect thyroid immune responses. A model built on a 13 V-J signature distinguished ophthalmopathy from stable hyperthyroidism, reaching 85% to 90% sensitivity and about 81% specificity in cross-validation and 80%/75% in testing. In validation, the model predicted progression to ophthalmopathy a median of about 6.5 months before onset, with about 67% sensitivity and 72.22% specificity. A discovery cohort of 95 to 100 patients, approximately 45 with Graves' ophthalmopathy and roughly 59 with stable Graves' hyperthyroidism, was used to find distinguishing TCR V-J signatures. Prospective prediction of ophthalmopathy was tested in an independent validation cohort of some 19 hyperthyroidism patients and around 16 patients who later progressed to ophthalmopathy. The 75 to 100 discovery patients were divided at random into training and test sets in a 7:3 ratio. The study also compared thyroid tissue and blood T-cell repertoires from 5 to 7 Graves' hyperthyroidism patients. After blood sampling, hyperthyroidism patients were treated with methimazole at a starting dose of 30 mg daily, and ophthalmopathy patients were treated with high-dose intravenous methylprednisolone. The libraries were constructed in a second round of multiplex PCR and then size-selected and purified. Libraries were sequenced paired-end with 100 bp reads on an Illumina HiSeq2000. SOAPnuke was used to process the raw data, removing reads that contained adapters or uncalled bases, had a mean Phred below 15, or lacked an exact match to the constant primer or identifier. COPE v1.2.5 was used to merge the high-quality paired reads, and each unique nucleotide sequence was defined as a clonotype. MiTCR v1.1 was used to align the clonotypes against IMGT TRBV, TRBD and TRBJ reference segments. Only V-J combinations with frequency above 0.0001, covering about 99% of repertoires, were analysed. A TCS score was defined as the ratio between F50 (clonal expansion) and ExV (chaos), using BLOSUM62-based TCRdist between CDR3 peptides within each V-J. Welch's t-statistics and random forest reduced fewer than 550 V-J features to some 14, which were used in a naive Bayes classifier (R e1071). Sample size was not statistically predetermined, and investigators were not blinded to group allocation. TCR Vbeta CDR3 sequencing of 120 to 150 peripheral blood samples (43 ophthalmopathy, roughly 72 hyperthyroidism and roughly 17 progressor patients) is reported in the paper.

The sample in question was peripheral blood mononuclear cells (PBMCs), obtained at new diagnosis, from a patient treated with antithyroid drugs. The chain is assembled from TRBV10-2 and TRBJ2-7, with 7 bases in between that match TRBD2. The clonotype comes from a young woman with Graves disease. Donor details come from another sample of the same person, matched by shared clones. Here the CDR3 is given as CASSGGGSGSYEQYF. DNA sequence: TGCGCCAGCAGTGGCGGCGGGAGTGGTTCCTACGAGCAGTACTTC.